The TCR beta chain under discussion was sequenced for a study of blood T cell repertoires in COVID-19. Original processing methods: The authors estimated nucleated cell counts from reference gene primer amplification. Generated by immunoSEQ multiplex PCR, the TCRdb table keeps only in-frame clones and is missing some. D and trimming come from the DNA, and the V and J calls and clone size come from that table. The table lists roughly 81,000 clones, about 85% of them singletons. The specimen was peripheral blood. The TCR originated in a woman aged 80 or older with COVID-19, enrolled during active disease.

The CDR3 loop reads CASSLSQENTEAFF. CDR3 DNA sequence: TGCGCCAGCAGCTTGTCTCAGGAGAACACTGAAGCTTTCTTT. V and J are TRBV5-1 and TRBJ1-1; no clear D gene. The germline gives CDR1 SGHRS, CDR2 YFSETQ. V gave up 1 base and J gave up 1 base, with 8 bases separating them. This CDR3 spans 14 amino acids.